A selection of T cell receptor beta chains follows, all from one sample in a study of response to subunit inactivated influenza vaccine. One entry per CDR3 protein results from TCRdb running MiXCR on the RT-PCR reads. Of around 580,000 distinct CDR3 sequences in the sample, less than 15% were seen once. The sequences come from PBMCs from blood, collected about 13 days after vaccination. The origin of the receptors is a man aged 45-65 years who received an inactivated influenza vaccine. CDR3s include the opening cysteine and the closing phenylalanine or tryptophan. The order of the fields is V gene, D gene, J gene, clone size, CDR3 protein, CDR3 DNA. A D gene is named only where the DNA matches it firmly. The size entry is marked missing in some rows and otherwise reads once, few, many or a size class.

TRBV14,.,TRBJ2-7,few,CASSPHPFQLGLPSFSSYEQYF,TGTGCCAGCAGCCCCCACCCTTTCCAGCTAGGTCTACCCAGCTTTAGCTCCTACGAGCAGTACTTC
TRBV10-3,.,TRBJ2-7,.,CAISESMLNYEQYF,TGTGCCATCAGTGAGTCGATGTTAAACTACGAGCAGTACTTC
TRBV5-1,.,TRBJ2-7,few,CASSLELQQGSNEQYF,TGCGCCAGCAGCTTGGAACTACAGCAGGGAAGTAACGAGCAGTACTTC
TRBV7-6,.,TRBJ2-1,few,CASSYSHSGRIQRNEQFF,TGTGCCAGCAGCTACAGCCATTCCGGGCGAATACAACGGAATGAGCAGTTCTTC
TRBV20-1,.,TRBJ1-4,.,CSARGLNEKLFF,TGCAGTGCTAGGGGCCTTAATGAAAAACTGTTTTTT
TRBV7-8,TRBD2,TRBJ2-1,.,CASSLEISGWNEQFF,TGTGCCAGCAGCTTAGAGATTAGCGGGTGGAATGAGCAGTTCTTC
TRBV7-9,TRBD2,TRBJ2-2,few,CASRGTSQPGELFF,TGTGCCAGCAGGGGGACTAGCCAGCCCGGGGAGCTGTTTTTT
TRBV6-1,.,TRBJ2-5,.,CASSQWTGEETQYF,TGTGCCAGCAGCCAGTGGACTGGAGAAGAGACCCAGTACTTC
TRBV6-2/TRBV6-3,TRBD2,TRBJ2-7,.,CASSPINGPAEREGLYEQYF,TGTGCCAGCAGTCCGATCAATGGGCCAGCGGAGCGGGAGGGCCTTTACGAGCAGTACTTC
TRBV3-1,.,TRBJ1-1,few,CASSPLLRSNTEAFF,TGTGCCAGCAGCCCCCTGCTCAGGTCGAACACTGAAGCTTTCTTT
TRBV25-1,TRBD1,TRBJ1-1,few,CASRETGWNTEAFF,TGTGCCAGCAGAGAGACAGGGTGGAACACTGAAGCTTTCTTT
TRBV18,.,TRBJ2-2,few,CASSPSRRLDTGELFF,TGTGCCAGCTCACCATCCCGGAGGTTGGACACCGGGGAGCTGTTTTTT
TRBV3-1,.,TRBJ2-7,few,CASSQPLGAKRSEQYF,TGTGCCAGCAGCCAACCACTAGGTGCCAAGCGCTCCGAGCAGTACTTC
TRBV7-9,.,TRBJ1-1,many,CASSPGDFGTEAFF,TGTGCCAGCAGCCCAGGGGACTTCGGCACTGAAGCTTTCTTT
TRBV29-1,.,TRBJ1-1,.,CSVGGVNTEAFF,TGCAGCGTTGGGGGGGTGAACACTGAAGCTTTCTTT
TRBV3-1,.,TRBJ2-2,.,CASSQTRDPTGELFF,TGTGCCAGCAGCCAAACACGGGACCCCACCGGGGAGCTGTTTTTT
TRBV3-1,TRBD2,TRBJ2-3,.,CASSSVSGASTDTQYF,TGTGCCAGCAGCTCTGTGAGCGGGGCTAGCACAGATACGCAGTATTTT
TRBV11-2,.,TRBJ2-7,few,CASSLGRAGQYF,TGTGCCAGCAGCTTAGGAAGGGCTGGGCAGTACTTC
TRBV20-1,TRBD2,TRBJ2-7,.,CSTKPRLAGRSYEQYF,TGCAGTACTAAGCCAAGACTAGCGGGTCGTTCTTACGAGCAGTACTTC
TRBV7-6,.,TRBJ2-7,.,CASSLVSTASYEQYF,TGTGCCAGCAGCTTAGTATCGACGGCCTCCTACGAGCAGTACTTC
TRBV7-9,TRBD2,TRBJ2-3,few,CASSVGVAGGTDTQYF,TGTGCCAGCAGCGTGGGAGTAGCGGGAGGCACAGATACGCAGTATTTT
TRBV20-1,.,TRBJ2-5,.,CSARDSGKETQYF,TGCAGTGCTAGAGACAGCGGAAAAGAGACCCAGTACTTC
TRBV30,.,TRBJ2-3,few,CAWSVGYTDTQYF,TGTGCCTGGAGTGTAGGCTACACAGATACGCAGTATTTT
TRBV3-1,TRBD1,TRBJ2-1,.,CASSPTGTGPREFF,TGTGCCAGCAGCCCCACCGGGACAGGGCCGAGGGAGTTCTTC
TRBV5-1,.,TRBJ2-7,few,CASSPRGRALGEQYF,TGCGCCAGCAGCCCGAGGGGGAGGGCGTTGGGCGAGCAGTACTTC
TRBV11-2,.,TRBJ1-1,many,CASRGTRRPRTEAFF,TGTGCCAGCAGGGGGACGAGGAGACCACGAACTGAAGCTTTCTTT
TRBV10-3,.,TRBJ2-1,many,CAISESTQDVAHEQFF,TGTGCCATCAGTGAGTCGACCCAGGACGTAGCCCATGAGCAGTTCTTC
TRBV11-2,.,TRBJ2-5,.,CASSLGTHNQETQYF,TGTGCCAGCAGCTTGGGGACACATAACCAAGAGACCCAGTACTTC
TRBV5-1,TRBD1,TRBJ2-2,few,CASRTPRTGLNTGELFF,TGCGCCAGCAGGACCCCGAGGACAGGATTGAACACCGGGGAGCTGTTTTTT
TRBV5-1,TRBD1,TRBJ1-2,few,CASSSTGQGWDGYTF,TGCGCCAGCAGCTCGACGGGACAGGGATGGGATGGCTACACCTTC
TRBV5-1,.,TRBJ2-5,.,CASGGGTPPETQYF,TGCGCCAGTGGAGGAGGGACCCCCCCAGAGACCCAGTACTTC
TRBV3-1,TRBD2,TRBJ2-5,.,CASRPDSGRETQYF,TGTGCCAGCAGACCCGATAGCGGGAGAGAGACCCAGTACTTC
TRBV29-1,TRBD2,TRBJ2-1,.,CSVAHSGSSYNEQFF,TGCAGCGTGGCGCATAGCGGGAGCTCCTACAATGAGCAGTTCTTC
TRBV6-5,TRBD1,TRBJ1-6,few,CASSYGQGVGSPLHF,TGTGCCAGCAGTTACGGACAGGGGGTTGGCTCACCCCTCCACTTT
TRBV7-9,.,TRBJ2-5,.,CASSSNPGPGHQETQYF,TGTGCCAGCAGCTCCAACCCGGGACCGGGACACCAAGAGACCCAGTACTTC
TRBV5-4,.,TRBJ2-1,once,CASRTSEIREQFF,TGTGCCAGCAGGACTTCAGAGATCCGGGAGCAGTTCTTC
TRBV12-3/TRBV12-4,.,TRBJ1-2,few,CASSSPPANYGYTF,TGTGCCAGCAGTTCCCCACCCGCTAACTATGGCTACACCTTC
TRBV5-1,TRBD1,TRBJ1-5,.,CASSPGTAGQPQHF,TGCGCCAGCAGCCCTGGGACAGCAGGACAGCCCCAGCATTTT
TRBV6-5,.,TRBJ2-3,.,CASSYSTGRNTDTQYF,TGTGCCAGCAGTTACTCGACCGGCCGAAACACAGATACGCAGTATTTT
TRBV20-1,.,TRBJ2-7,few,CSALVGVGEQYF,TGCAGTGCTCTCGTGGGAGTGGGAGAGCAGTACTTC
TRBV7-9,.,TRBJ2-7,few,CASSRGTSEQYF,TGTGCCAGCAGCCGTGGGACATCCGAGCAGTACTTC
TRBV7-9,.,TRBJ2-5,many,CASSSDYLQETQYF,TGTGCCAGCAGCTCGGACTACCTCCAAGAGACCCAGTACTTC
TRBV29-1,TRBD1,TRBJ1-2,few,CSVDGQGAYGYTF,TGCAGCGTTGATGGCCAGGGGGCCTATGGCTACACCTTC
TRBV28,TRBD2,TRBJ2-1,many,CASSFPASGTWRNEQFF,TGTGCCAGCAGTTTTCCGGCTAGCGGGACGTGGCGCAATGAGCAGTTCTTC
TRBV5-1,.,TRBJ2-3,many,CASSLEGKTDTQYF,TGCGCCAGCAGCTTGGAAGGGAAAACGGATACGCAGTATTTT
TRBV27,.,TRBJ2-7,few,CASSYGGRPYEQYF,TGTGCCAGCAGTTATGGAGGGAGGCCCTACGAGCAGTACTTC
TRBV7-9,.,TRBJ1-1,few,CASILFGDTEAFF,TGTGCCAGCATCTTATTCGGGGACACTGAAGCTTTCTTT
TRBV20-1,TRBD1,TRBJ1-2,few,CSAGGRGQDNYGYTF,TGCAGTGCAGGGGGGAGGGGACAGGATAACTATGGCTACACCTTC
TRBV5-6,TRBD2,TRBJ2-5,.,CASSPERGTTETQYF,TGTGCCAGCAGCCCAGAGCGGGGGACAACCGAGACCCAGTACTTC